The clone carrying this T cell receptor beta chain showed up just a few times. Its antigen remains unknown. TCRdb re-called the RACE reads through MiXCR, storing one row per CDR3 protein. The table lists 95,000 or so distinct CDR3 sequences, around 10% of them singletons. The CDR3 runs 16 residues. After removal of 3 bases from V and 4 bases from J, the junction contained 11 bases not matched to a gene. Germline V gives CDR1 SGHTA, CDR2 FQGNSA. The time point was: patch test 2, 6 weeks after DPC sensitization. Described treatment: therapeutic diphenylcyclopropenone sensitization with weekly scalp DPC. This specimen belongs to a study of human T cells and chemical hapten exposure. Whole-study context: Sensitization applied 2% DPC to approximately 2 cm by approximately 2 cm of upper inner arm skin.

Study conclusions and caveats: The number of TCRs over 1 in 1000 frequency stayed unchanged after DPC.

The sequence came from a middle-aged woman with alopecia areata. Some clones in this sample may be carry-over from other donors' samples. The specimen comprised whole blood, sampled in connection with sensitization to the hapten diphenylcyclopropenone (DPC). The chain carries TRBV7-2 and TRBJ1-2, with TRBD1 identical over 7 bases. This CDR3 is CASSFLLNRGPYGYTF. DNA of the CDR3: TGTGCCAGCAGCTTCCTCTTGAACAGGGGACCCTATGGCTACACCTTC.